This T cell receptor (beta chain) stems from a study of T cell responses to AZD1222 COVID-19 vaccine. Trimming removed 3 bases from V and 5 bases from J, with 14 bases in between. Per germline, CDR1 MNHEY and CDR2 SMNVEV (reference sequence). CDR3 length: 14 amino acids. Study conclusions and caveats: Unmutated regions of variants are reportedly targeted by nearly half of spike-specific TCRs.

On this clone: The antigen remains unidentified.

Sequenced by immunoSEQ multiplex PCR; TCRdb stores in-frame clones only, minus some. The top ten hold about 1.2% of the sample, which has about 120,000 clones, roughly 84% seen once. The chain uses TRBV27 and TRBJ2-7; D uncertain. This specimen was peripheral blood, taken on day 0 of AZD1222 vaccination. The clonotype originates from an adult in good health. Here the CDR3 reads CASSFIVKLDEQYF. The CDR3 coding sequence is TGTGCCAGCAGTTTCATAGTTAAACTCGACGAGCAGTACTTC.